The entry that follows covers one T cell receptor (beta chain) sequence. Its cognate antigen has yet to be identified. There are no base qualities to consult, and no much larger clone falls within one base. In the prospective study, participants were roughly 18 to 89 years old, resided in about 25 geographic areas of the United States, and were enrolled through a virtual design. In the prospective study, participants were assigned to cohorts based on the clinical history participants reported in a screening survey and a study questionnaire. ImmuneRACE Cohort 3 recovered participants were defined by two consecutive negative NP/OP PCR tests, healthcare professional clearance, or symptom resolution. In the prospective study, mobile phlebotomists collected whole blood, serum and a nasopharyngeal or oropharyngeal swab from each participant. Participants in the prospective study had the option to provide additional blood draws and questionnaires over a roughly 2-month period. Before DNA extraction, blood samples from the prospective study were shipped at room temperature or frozen.

The CDR1 and CDR2 encoded by the germline V gene are SGHTA and FQGNSA. Reading from cysteine to phenylalanine, the CDR3 counts 15 amino acids. Of all the DNA, just the CDR3 is kept, 45 bases in frame from base 1. V is pared back by 0 bases and J by 3 bases, with 9 bases lying between the germline termini. The record originates from a study of blood T cell repertoires in COVID-19 (dated by TCRdb to the early 2020s). Study-wide context: Samples covering the acute and convalescent phases of COVID-19 were provided by collaborators in the United States, Italy and Spain. The material from the prospective study consisted of cDNA or gDNA derived from T cells, B-cell-depleted T cells, or PBMCs. Deeply sampled blood TCRbeta repertoires from subjects exposed to, actively infected with, or recovered from COVID-19 were included in the dataset. The sample metadata nearly always contained a de-identified subject ID, COVID-19 status, age in years and sex. The samples were drawn from two sources: the first 160 participants of the ongoing ImmuneRACE study, and 1,200 or so subjects contributed by 6 global collaborators. The repertoires were released in a freely available public database meant as a resource for research on the immune response to SARS-CoV-2. Where available, HLA class I and class II types were taken from metadata supplied by the sample provider and were not determined by assay-based typing. General conclusions and limits of the study: The quantity of clinical and demographic metadata differed by source and by participant and was supplied without curation.

TCRbeta CDR3 regions were amplified from genomic DNA using the immunoSEQ Assay, a bias-controlled multiplex PCR. For the original study's pipeline: The number of nucleated cells in each sample was estimated from the amplification of reference gene primers within the assay. Sequence reads were collapsed and filtered to measure the absolute abundance of every unique TCRbeta CDR3 rearrangement. For each sample, productive Simpson clonality was calculated as the square root of Simpson's diversity index across productive rearrangements. Not all clones reach the TCRdb copy of this immuneACCESS table, which keeps in-frame sequences only. Checked studies attribute under half of the gap to unresolved V genes and leave the rest unexplained. V and J calls and clone size are as listed in that table; D and trimming were resolved from the DNA. The table for this sample lists about 150,000 clones; roughly 80% of them were counted only once. Of the sample, 7.3% falls within the top ten clones.

This clonotype originated in a man aged 45-65 years who had recovered from COVID-19. The chain joins TRBV7-2 to TRBJ2-1; no D gene can be assigned with confidence. The sequenced material came from PBMCs or T cells enriched from blood (not recorded which). The CDR3 reads CASSLARRFYNEQFF. The base sequence is TGTGCCAGCAGCTTAGCGCGGCGCTTCTACAATGAGCAGTTCTTC.